The present T cell receptor (beta chain) was sequenced within a study of cytomegalovirus exposure and HLA in healthy donors. This clone was seen once. The ends lost 0 bases at V and 5 bases at J; junction bases unmatched: 20. The germline V gene encodes CDR1 LGHNA and CDR2 YNFKEQ. This CDR3 has 20 amino acids. The PCR contained 60 Vbeta and 13 Jbeta primers. TCRdb's table, derived via immunoSEQ multiplex PCR, lists solely in-frame clones and lacks some. The table includes 99,000 or so clones, roughly 80% detected once. The sample comprised PBMCs. The chain carries TRBV4-2 and TRBJ2-7; 9 positions match TRBD1. The TCR sequence derives from a man between 60 and 75 years old in good health and CMV-seropositive. The CDR3 spells CASSQDWSGPSGTGTNEQYF. CDR3 DNA: TGTGCCAGCAGCCAAGATTGGTCGGGTCCGTCCGGGACAGGGACGAACGAGCAGTACTTC.